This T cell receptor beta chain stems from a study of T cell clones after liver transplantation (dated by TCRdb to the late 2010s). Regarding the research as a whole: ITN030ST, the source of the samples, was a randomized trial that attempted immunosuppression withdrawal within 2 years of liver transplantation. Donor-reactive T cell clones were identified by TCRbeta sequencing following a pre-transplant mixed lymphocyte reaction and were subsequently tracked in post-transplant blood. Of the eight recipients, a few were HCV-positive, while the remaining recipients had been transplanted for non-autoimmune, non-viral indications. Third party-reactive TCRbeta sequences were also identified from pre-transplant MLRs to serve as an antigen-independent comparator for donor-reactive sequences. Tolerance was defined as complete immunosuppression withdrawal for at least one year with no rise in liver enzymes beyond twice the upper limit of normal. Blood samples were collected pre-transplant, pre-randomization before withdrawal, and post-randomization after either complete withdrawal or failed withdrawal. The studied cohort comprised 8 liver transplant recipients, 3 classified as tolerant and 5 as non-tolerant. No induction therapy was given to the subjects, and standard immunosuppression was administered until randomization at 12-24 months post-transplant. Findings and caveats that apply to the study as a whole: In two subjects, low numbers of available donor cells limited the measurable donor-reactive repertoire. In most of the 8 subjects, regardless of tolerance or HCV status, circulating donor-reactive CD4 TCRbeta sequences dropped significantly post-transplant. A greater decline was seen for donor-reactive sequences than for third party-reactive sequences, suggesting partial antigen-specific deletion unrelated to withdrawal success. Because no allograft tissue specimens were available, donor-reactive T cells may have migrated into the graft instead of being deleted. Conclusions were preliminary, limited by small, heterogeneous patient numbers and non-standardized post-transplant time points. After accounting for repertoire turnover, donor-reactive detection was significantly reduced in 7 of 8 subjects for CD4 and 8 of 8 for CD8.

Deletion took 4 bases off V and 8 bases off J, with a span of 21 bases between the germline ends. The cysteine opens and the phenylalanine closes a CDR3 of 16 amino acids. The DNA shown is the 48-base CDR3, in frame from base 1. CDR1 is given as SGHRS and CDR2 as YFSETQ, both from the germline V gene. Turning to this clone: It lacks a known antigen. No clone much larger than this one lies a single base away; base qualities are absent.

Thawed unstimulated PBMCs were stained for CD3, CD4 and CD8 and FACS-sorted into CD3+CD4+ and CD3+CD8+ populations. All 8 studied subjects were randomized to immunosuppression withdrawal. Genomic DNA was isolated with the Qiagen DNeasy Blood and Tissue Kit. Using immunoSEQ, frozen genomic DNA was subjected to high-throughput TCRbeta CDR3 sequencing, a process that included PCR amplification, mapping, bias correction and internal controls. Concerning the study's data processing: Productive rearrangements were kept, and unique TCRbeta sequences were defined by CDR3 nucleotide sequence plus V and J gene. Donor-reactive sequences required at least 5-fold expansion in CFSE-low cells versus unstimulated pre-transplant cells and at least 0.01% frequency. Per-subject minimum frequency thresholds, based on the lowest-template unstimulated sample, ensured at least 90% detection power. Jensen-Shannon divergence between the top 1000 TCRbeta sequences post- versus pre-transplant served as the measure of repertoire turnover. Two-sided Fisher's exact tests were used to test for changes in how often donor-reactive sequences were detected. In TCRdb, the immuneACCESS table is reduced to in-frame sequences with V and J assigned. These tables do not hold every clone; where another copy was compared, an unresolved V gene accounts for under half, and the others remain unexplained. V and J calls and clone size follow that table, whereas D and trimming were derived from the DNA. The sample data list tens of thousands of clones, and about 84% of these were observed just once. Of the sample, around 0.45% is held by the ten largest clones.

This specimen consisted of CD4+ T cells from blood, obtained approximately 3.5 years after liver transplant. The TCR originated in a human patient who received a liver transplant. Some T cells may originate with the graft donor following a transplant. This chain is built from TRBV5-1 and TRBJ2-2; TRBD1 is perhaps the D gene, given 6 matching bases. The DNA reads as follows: TGCGCCAGCAGCATAGGACAGTCCCGTGGTCAGGGGGAGCTGTTTTTT. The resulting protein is CASSIGQSRGQGELFF.